The entry below describes one T cell receptor beta chain. Samples came from healthy bone marrow donors. Both 60 Vbeta primers and 13 Jbeta primers went into the PCR. Original methodology: It was a later analysis that counted tens of millions of unique TCR beta chains, of which 9 million to 13 million were shared. Libraries were prepared by immunoSEQ multiplex PCR; TCRdb keeps only in-frame clonotypes and omits some of them. Clone size and the V and J calls come from that table; the DNA yielded D and trimming. This table holds 85,000 to 120,000 clones, about 70% found once. This sample is drawn from a study of cytomegalovirus exposure and HLA in healthy donors. This TCR was sampled from a female donor in good health and CMV-seronegative. Sample: PBMCs.

CDR3 protein: CSVRGQGGYGYTF. CDR3 coding DNA: TGCAGCGTTCGTGGGCAGGGAGGCTATGGCTACACCTTC. The chain carries TRBV29-1 and TRBJ1-2, with D tentatively TRBD1 (5 bases). CDR3 length: 13 residues. V was pared by 5 bases and J by 4 bases, with 14 bases between. Germline-derived CDR1 and CDR2 are SQVTM and ANQGSEA. Full variable domain (missing parts from reference TRBV29-1 and TRBJ1-2): SAVISQKPSRDICQRGTSLTIQCQVDSQVTMMFWYRQQPGQSLTLIATANQGSEATYESGFVIDKFPISRPNLTFSTLTVSNMSPEDSSIYLCSVRGQGGYGYTFGSGTRLTVV.